The entry below describes one T cell receptor beta chain. Its antigen is not known. PCR was performed using 60 Vbeta and 13 Jbeta primers. Assay: immunoSEQ multiplex PCR; the TCRdb copy retains only in-frame clones and omits some. This table has some 120,000 clones, 75% to 85% appearing once. The sample comes from a study of cytomegalovirus exposure and HLA in healthy donors. As for the donors, each was a healthy bone marrow donor. Study-wide findings and caveats: A list of 150 to 200 TCR beta chains associated with cytomegalovirus was given. Sequencing depth roughly uniform across donors was assumed in presence/absence analyses.

The source is a male donor in good health and CMV-seropositive. Sequenced input: PBMCs.

The DNA for the CDR3 is TGTGCCATCAGTGAGACAGGGGGCCAGAACACTGAAGCTTTCTTT. Its protein product is CAISETGGQNTEAFF. V usage is TRBV10-3 and J usage is TRBJ1-1; 9 bases match TRBD1. With 2 bases clipped from V and 1 base from J, the junction kept 2 bases outside the gene matches. The CDR3 has 15 amino acids. Germline V gene sequence: CDR1 ENHRY, CDR2 SYGVKD.